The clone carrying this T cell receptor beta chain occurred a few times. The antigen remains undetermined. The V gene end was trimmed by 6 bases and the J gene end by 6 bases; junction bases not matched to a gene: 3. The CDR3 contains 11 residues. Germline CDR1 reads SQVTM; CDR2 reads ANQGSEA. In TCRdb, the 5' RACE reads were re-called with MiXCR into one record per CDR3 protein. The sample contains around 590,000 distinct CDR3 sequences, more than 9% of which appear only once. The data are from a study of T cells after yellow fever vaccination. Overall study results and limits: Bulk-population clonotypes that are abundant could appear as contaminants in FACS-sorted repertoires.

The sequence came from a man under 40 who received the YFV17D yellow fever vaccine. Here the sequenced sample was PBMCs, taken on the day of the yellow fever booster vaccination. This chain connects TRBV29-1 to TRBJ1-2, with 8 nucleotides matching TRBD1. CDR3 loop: CSVGTGHGYTF. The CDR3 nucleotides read TGCAGCGTAGGGACAGGCCATGGCTACACCTTC.